The rows below give T cell receptor beta chains drawn from one sample of a study of CD8+ T cells in alopecia areata. TCRdb's copy holds only in-frame clones and misses some; the assay was immunoSEQ multiplex PCR. The table lists 130,000 to 150,000 clones, 82% of them singletons. The source material was CD8+ T cells sorted from blood, sampled at week 4, from a patient treated with tofacitinib. All receptors come from a human donor with alopecia areata. Each CDR3 is given with its conserved first and last residue. The order of the fields is J gene, D gene, clone size, V gene, CDR3 protein, CDR3 DNA. A D gene is named only where the DNA matches it firmly. Some rows mark clone size as missing; the rest say once, few, many or name a class of expanded clone.

J gene: TRBJ2-7
D gene: -
clone size: -
V gene: TRBV27
CDR3 protein: CASSHRAPAYEQYF
CDR3 DNA: TGTGCCAGCTCCCATCGGGCCCCAGCCTACGAGCAGTACTTC

J gene: TRBJ2-3
D gene: TRBD2
clone size: -
V gene: TRBV5-4
CDR3 protein: CASSLEGLAGITDTQYF
CDR3 DNA: TGTGCCAGCAGCTTGGAGGGACTAGCGGGGATCACAGATACGCAGTATTTT

J gene: TRBJ2-3
D gene: TRBD2
clone size: -
V gene: TRBV7-9
CDR3 protein: CASSEGTSGNRKYF
CDR3 DNA: TGTGCCAGCAGCGAAGGGACTAGCGGTAATAGAAAGTATTTT

J gene: TRBJ2-7
D gene: -
clone size: -
V gene: TRBV5-8
CDR3 protein: CASSGPSSYEQYF
CDR3 DNA: TGTGCCAGCAGCGGCCCCAGCTCCTACGAGCAGTACTTC

J gene: TRBJ2-7
D gene: TRBD1
clone size: -
V gene: TRBV13
CDR3 protein: CASSFRTGISYEQYF
CDR3 DNA: TGTGCCAGCAGCTTTCGGACAGGAATCTCCTACGAGCAGTACTTC

J gene: TRBJ2-7
D gene: -
clone size: -
V gene: TRBV5-5
CDR3 protein: CASSLIGLNLGEQYF
CDR3 DNA: TGTGCCAGCAGCTTGATTGGACTGAACTTGGGGGAGCAGTACTTC

J gene: TRBJ2-7
D gene: TRBD2
clone size: few
V gene: TRBV9
CDR3 protein: CASSAPRTGTSGGAREDEQYF
CDR3 DNA: TGTGCCAGCAGCGCCCCTCGGACTGGGACTAGCGGGGGGGCCAGGGAAGACGAGCAGTACTTC

J gene: TRBJ1-2
D gene: -
clone size: -
V gene: TRBV25-1
CDR3 protein: CASSGRAGGYTF
CDR3 DNA: TGTGCCAGCAGTGGCAGGGCGGGTGGCTACACCTTC

J gene: TRBJ1-4
D gene: -
clone size: -
V gene: TRBV2
CDR3 protein: CASSEAETDLNEKLFF
CDR3 DNA: TGTGCCAGCAGTGAAGCAGAGACGGACCTTAATGAAAAACTGTTTTTT

J gene: TRBJ2-3
D gene: -
clone size: -
V gene: TRBV2
CDR3 protein: CASSEYKGDTDTQYF
CDR3 DNA: TGTGCCAGCAGTGAATATAAAGGGGACACAGATACGCAGTATTTT

J gene: TRBJ2-1
D gene: TRBD2
clone size: once
V gene: TRBV15
CDR3 protein: CATSRDGLAGGPEFF
CDR3 DNA: TGTGCCACCAGCAGAGATGGGCTAGCGGGGGGGCCGGAGTTCTTC

J gene: TRBJ1-5
D gene: TRBD1
clone size: -
V gene: TRBV4-1
CDR3 protein: CASSPRTGVVNQPQHF
CDR3 DNA: TGCGCCAGCAGCCCTCGGACAGGGGTGGTCAATCAGCCCCAGCATTTT

J gene: TRBJ2-7
D gene: -
clone size: once
V gene: TRBV6-1
CDR3 protein: CASSEMWLVAGIYEQYF
CDR3 DNA: TGTGCCAGCAGTGAAATGTGGTTGGTTGCGGGGATCTACGAGCAGTACTTC

J gene: TRBJ2-1
D gene: TRBD2
clone size: few
V gene: TRBV4-1
CDR3 protein: CASSQDAGEYNEQFF
CDR3 DNA: TGCGCCAGCAGCCAAGATGCGGGGGAATACAATGAGCAGTTCTTC

J gene: TRBJ2-7
D gene: TRBD1
clone size: -
V gene: TRBV7-6
CDR3 protein: CASSPHPPTGTYEQYF
CDR3 DNA: TGTGCCAGCAGCCCCCACCCTCCGACAGGGACCTACGAGCAGTACTTC

J gene: TRBJ1-5
D gene: -
clone size: few
V gene: TRBV19
CDR3 protein: CASSINLGQPQHF
CDR3 DNA: TGTGCCAGTAGTATTAACTTGGGTCAGCCCCAGCATTTT

J gene: TRBJ2-3
D gene: -
clone size: few
V gene: TRBV29-1
CDR3 protein: CSVEGLAGGITDTQYF
CDR3 DNA: TGCAGCGTTGAAGGTTTGGCAGGGGGGATCACAGATACGCAGTATTTT

J gene: TRBJ2-7
D gene: TRBD1
clone size: -
V gene: TRBV27
CDR3 protein: CASSFPLRTGWNEQYF
CDR3 DNA: TGTGCCAGCAGTTTCCCCCTTCGGACAGGGTGGAACGAGCAGTACTTC

J gene: TRBJ2-7
D gene: TRBD1
clone size: -
V gene: TRBV4-3
CDR3 protein: CASSPGPGQGGEQYF
CDR3 DNA: TGCGCCAGCAGCCCAGGTCCGGGACAGGGTGGAGAGCAGTACTTC

J gene: TRBJ1-2
D gene: -
clone size: -
V gene: TRBV7-6
CDR3 protein: CASSLEGPYSRGAPAGYTF
CDR3 DNA: TGTGCCAGCAGCTTAGAGGGACCGTACAGCCGGGGGGCACCGGCTGGCTACACCTTC

J gene: TRBJ2-3
D gene: TRBD2
clone size: -
V gene: TRBV5-1
CDR3 protein: CASRAGTSGGDTQYF
CDR3 DNA: TGCGCCAGCAGGGCCGGGACTAGCGGGGGTGATACGCAGTATTTT

J gene: TRBJ2-3
D gene: -
clone size: once
V gene: TRBV7-9
CDR3 protein: CASSYERDTQYF
CDR3 DNA: TGTGCCAGCAGCTACGAAAGAGATACGCAGTATTTT

J gene: TRBJ2-1
D gene: TRBD1
clone size: -
V gene: TRBV4-2
CDR3 protein: CASSLWTGDNEQFF
CDR3 DNA: TGTGCCAGCAGCCTCTGGACAGGGGACAATGAGCAGTTCTTC

J gene: TRBJ2-5
D gene: TRBD2
clone size: -
V gene: TRBV5-4
CDR3 protein: CASSGDSGGAETQYF
CDR3 DNA: TGTGCCAGCAGCGGGGATAGCGGGGGGGCCGAGACCCAGTACTTC

J gene: TRBJ1-5
D gene: -
clone size: -
V gene: TRBV4-1
CDR3 protein: CASSLREGGLQPQHF
CDR3 DNA: TGCGCCAGCAGCCTCCGGGAGGGGGGGCTTCAGCCCCAGCATTTT

J gene: TRBJ2-7
D gene: -
clone size: -
V gene: TRBV27
CDR3 protein: CASSFRGHEQYF
CDR3 DNA: TGTGCCAGCAGTTTCAGGGGCCACGAGCAGTACTTC

J gene: TRBJ2-3
D gene: -
clone size: -
V gene: TRBV27
CDR3 protein: CASSLLGADTQYF
CDR3 DNA: TGTGCCAGCAGTTTATTAGGGGCAGATACGCAGTATTTT

J gene: TRBJ2-1
D gene: -
clone size: -
V gene: TRBV18
CDR3 protein: CASSLRQNSGRFF
CDR3 DNA: TGTGCCAGCTCACTACGGCAGAACTCAGGACGGTTCTTC

J gene: TRBJ1-2
D gene: -
clone size: -
V gene: TRBV27
CDR3 protein: CASSLRGGLYGYTF
CDR3 DNA: TGTGCCAGCAGTCTCCGTGGAGGCCTCTATGGCTACACCTTC

J gene: TRBJ1-1
D gene: -
clone size: -
V gene: TRBV4-1
CDR3 protein: CASSQDQAQIPGTEAFF
CDR3 DNA: TGCGCCAGCAGCCAAGATCAGGCCCAGATCCCTGGCACTGAAGCTTTCTTT

J gene: TRBJ2-3
D gene: -
clone size: -
V gene: TRBV10-3
CDR3 protein: CAISESTDTQYF
CDR3 DNA: TGTGCCATCAGTGAAAGCACAGATACGCAGTATTTT

J gene: TRBJ2-1
D gene: -
clone size: few
V gene: TRBV2
CDR3 protein: CASSSYQVSYNEQFF
CDR3 DNA: TGTGCCAGCAGCTCCTACCAGGTATCGTACAATGAGCAGTTCTTC

J gene: TRBJ2-1
D gene: -
clone size: few
V gene: TRBV29-1
CDR3 protein: CSVDTGRMTYNEQFF
CDR3 DNA: TGCAGCGTGGATACAGGGAGGATGACCTACAATGAGCAGTTCTTC

J gene: TRBJ2-1
D gene: -
clone size: -
V gene: TRBV5-6
CDR3 protein: CASSLGANEQFF
CDR3 DNA: TGTGCCAGCAGCCTCGGGGCTAATGAGCAGTTCTTC

J gene: TRBJ2-1
D gene: TRBD1
clone size: -
V gene: TRBV29-1
CDR3 protein: CSARDSLANEQFF
CDR3 DNA: TGCAGCGCTCGGGACAGCTTGGCCAATGAGCAGTTCTTC

J gene: TRBJ2-7
D gene: TRBD2
clone size: few
V gene: TRBV7-2
CDR3 protein: CASSLDGGGIYEQYF
CDR3 DNA: TGTGCCAGCAGCTTAGATGGCGGGGGTATCTACGAGCAGTACTTC

J gene: TRBJ2-7
D gene: -
clone size: -
V gene: TRBV25-1
CDR3 protein: CASSVGAEQYF
CDR3 DNA: TGTGCCAGCAGTGTAGGGGCCGAGCAGTACTTC

J gene: TRBJ2-4
D gene: -
clone size: -
V gene: TRBV18
CDR3 protein: CASSPVPSARGQNIQYF
CDR3 DNA: TGTGCCAGCTCACCGGTCCCTTCAGCCCGAGGGCAAAACATTCAGTACTTC

J gene: TRBJ2-5
D gene: TRBD2
clone size: -
V gene: TRBV7-8
CDR3 protein: CASSLAGGQETQYF
CDR3 DNA: TGTGCCAGCAGCCTAGCGGGCGGGCAAGAGACCCAGTACTTC

J gene: TRBJ2-7
D gene: TRBD1
clone size: -
V gene: TRBV7-6
CDR3 protein: CASSLGTGPSYEQYF
CDR3 DNA: TGTGCCAGCAGCCTGGGGACAGGTCCCTCCTACGAGCAGTACTTC

J gene: TRBJ2-7
D gene: -
clone size: -
V gene: TRBV5-1
CDR3 protein: CASSSFPYEQYF
CDR3 DNA: TGCGCCAGCAGCTCTTTCCCCTACGAGCAGTACTTC

J gene: TRBJ2-7
D gene: -
clone size: -
V gene: TRBV4-1
CDR3 protein: CASSQDPGQYAYEQYF
CDR3 DNA: TGCGCCAGCAGCCAAGATCCCGGACAGTATGCCTACGAGCAGTACTTC

J gene: TRBJ1-2
D gene: -
clone size: once
V gene: TRBV29-1
CDR3 protein: CSVEGVEGYTF
CDR3 DNA: TGCAGCGTTGAAGGTGTAGAGGGCTACACCTTC

J gene: TRBJ2-7
D gene: -
clone size: -
V gene: TRBV7-2
CDR3 protein: CASSLVVGEQYF
CDR3 DNA: TGTGCCAGCAGCTTAGTGGTCGGGGAGCAGTACTTC

J gene: TRBJ1-5
D gene: TRBD1
clone size: -
V gene: TRBV11-3
CDR3 protein: CASSSWTGGTQPQHF
CDR3 DNA: TGTGCCAGCAGCTCCTGGACAGGGGGAACTCAGCCCCAGCATTTT

J gene: TRBJ2-1
D gene: -
clone size: -
V gene: TRBV11-1
CDR3 protein: CASSSRGGGYNEQFF
CDR3 DNA: TGTGCCAGCAGCTCGCGCGGTGGCGGTTACAATGAGCAGTTCTTC

J gene: TRBJ2-6
D gene: -
clone size: -
V gene: TRBV19
CDR3 protein: CASSIWSSGANVLTF
CDR3 DNA: TGTGCCAGTAGTATCTGGAGCTCTGGGGCCAACGTCCTGACTTTC

J gene: TRBJ2-1
D gene: -
clone size: -
V gene: TRBV7-2
CDR3 protein: CASSFATLHIRDEQFF
CDR3 DNA: TGTGCCAGCAGCTTTGCTACTCTCCATATTAGGGATGAGCAGTTCTTC

J gene: TRBJ2-3
D gene: -
clone size: -
V gene: TRBV5-5
CDR3 protein: CASSLSGTSTDTQYF
CDR3 DNA: TGTGCCAGCAGCTTAAGTGGCACTAGCACAGATACGCAGTATTTT

J gene: TRBJ2-1
D gene: -
clone size: -
V gene: TRBV19
CDR3 protein: CASSNGGDYNEQFF
CDR3 DNA: TGTGCCAGTAGTAACGGAGGGGACTACAATGAGCAGTTCTTC